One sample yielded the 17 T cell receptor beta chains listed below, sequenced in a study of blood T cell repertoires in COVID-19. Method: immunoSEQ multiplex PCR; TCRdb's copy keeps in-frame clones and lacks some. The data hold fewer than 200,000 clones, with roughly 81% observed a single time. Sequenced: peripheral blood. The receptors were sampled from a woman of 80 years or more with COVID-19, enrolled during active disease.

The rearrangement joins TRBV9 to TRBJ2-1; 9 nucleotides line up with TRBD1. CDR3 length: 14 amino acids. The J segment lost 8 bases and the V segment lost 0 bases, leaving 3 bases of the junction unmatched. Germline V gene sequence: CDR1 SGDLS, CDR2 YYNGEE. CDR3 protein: CASSVVTGGDEQFF. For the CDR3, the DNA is TGTGCCAGCAGCGTAGTTACAGGGGGCGATGAGCAGTTCTTC.

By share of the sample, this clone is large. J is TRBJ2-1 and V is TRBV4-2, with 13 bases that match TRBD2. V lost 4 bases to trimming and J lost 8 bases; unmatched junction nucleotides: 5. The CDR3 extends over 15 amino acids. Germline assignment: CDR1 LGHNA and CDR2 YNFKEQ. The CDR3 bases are TGTGCCAGCAGCCGCGGACTAGCGGGAGAGGATGAGCAGTTCTTC. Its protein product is CASSRGLAGEDEQFF.

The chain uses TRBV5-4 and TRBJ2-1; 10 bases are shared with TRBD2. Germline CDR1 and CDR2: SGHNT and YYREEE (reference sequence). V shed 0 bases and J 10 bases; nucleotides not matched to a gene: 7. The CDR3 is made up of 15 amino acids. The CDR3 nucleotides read TGTGCCAGCAGCTTGGGGCTAGCGGGGGTCGGGGAGCAGTTCTTC. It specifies CASSLGLAGVGEQFF.

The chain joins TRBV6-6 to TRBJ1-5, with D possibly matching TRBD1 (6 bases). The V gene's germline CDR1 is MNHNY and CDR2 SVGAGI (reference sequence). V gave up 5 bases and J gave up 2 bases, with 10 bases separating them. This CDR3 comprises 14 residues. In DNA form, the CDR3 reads TGTGCCAGCAGTGACTACAGGGGCAATCAGCCCCAGCATTTT. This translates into CASSDYRGNQPQHF.

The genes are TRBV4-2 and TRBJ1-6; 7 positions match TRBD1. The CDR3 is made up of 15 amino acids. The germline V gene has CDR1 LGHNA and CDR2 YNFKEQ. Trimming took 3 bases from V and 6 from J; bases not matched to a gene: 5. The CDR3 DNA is TGTGCCAGCAGCCATTTACAGGGGCTTAATTCACCCCTCCACTTT. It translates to CASSHLQGLNSPLHF.

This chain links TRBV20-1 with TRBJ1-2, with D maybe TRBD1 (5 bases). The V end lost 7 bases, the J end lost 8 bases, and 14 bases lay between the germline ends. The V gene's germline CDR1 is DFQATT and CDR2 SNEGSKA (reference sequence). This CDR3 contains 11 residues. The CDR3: CSGWGTWGYTF. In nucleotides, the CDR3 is TGCAGTGGCTGGGGCACCTGGGGCTACACCTTC.

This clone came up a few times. The DNA of the CDR3 is TGTGCCAGCAGCTCCCGACCGGGACAGGGATTCTACGAGCAGTACTTC. It encodes CASSSRPGQGFYEQYF. The chain carries TRBV7-2 and TRBJ2-7, with 9 bases lining up with TRBD1. Trimming at V came to 4 bases and at J to 3 bases, leaving 10 bases not matched to a gene. Germline V gene sequence: CDR1 SGHTA, CDR2 FQGNSA. The CDR3 loop spans 16 amino acids.

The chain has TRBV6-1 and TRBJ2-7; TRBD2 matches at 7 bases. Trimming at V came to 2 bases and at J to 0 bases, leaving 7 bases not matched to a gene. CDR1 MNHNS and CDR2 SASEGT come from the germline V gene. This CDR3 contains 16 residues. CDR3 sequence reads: CASSEFASGNSYEQYF. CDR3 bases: TGTGCCAGCAGTGAATTCGCTAGCGGAAACTCCTACGAGCAGTACTTC.

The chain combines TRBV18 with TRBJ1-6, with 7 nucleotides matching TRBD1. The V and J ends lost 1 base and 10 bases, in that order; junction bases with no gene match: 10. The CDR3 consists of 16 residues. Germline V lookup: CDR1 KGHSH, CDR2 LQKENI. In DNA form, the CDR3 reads TGTGCCAGCTCACCACGGAATACAGGGGCAGGATCACCCCTCCACTTT. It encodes CASSPRNTGAGSPLHF.

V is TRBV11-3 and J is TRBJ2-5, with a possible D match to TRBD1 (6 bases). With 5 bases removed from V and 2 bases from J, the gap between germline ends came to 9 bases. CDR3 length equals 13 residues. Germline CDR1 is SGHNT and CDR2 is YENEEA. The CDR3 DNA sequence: TGTGCCAGCAGCCCCGGACAGCAAGAGACCCAGTACTTC. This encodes CASSPGQQETQYF.

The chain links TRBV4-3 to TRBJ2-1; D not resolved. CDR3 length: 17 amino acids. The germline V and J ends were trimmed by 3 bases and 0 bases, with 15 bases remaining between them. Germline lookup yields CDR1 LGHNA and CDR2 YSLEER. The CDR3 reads CASSQEYSHSSYNEQFF. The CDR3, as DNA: TGCGCCAGCAGCCAGGAATACAGCCATAGCTCCTACAATGAGCAGTTCTTC.

This chain's CDR3 is CASSDNRDRGSDTQYF. The CDR3 region has the DNA TGTGCCAGCAGCGATAACCGGGACAGGGGATCAGATACGCAGTATTTT. The V call is TRBV16, the J call TRBJ2-3; 10 nucleotides line up with TRBD1. Germline values: CDR1 KGHSY, CDR2 FQNENV. This CDR3 is 16 amino acids long. V shed 5 bases, J shed 4 bases, and the junction held 9 bases outside the gene matches. Complete variable domain (other parts from reference TRBV16 and TRBJ2-3): GEEVAQTPKHLVRGEGQKAKLYCAPIKGHSYVFWYQQVLKNEFKFLISFQNENVFDETGMPKERFSAKCLPNSPCSLEIQATKLEDSAVYFCASSDNRDRGSDTQYFGPGTRLTVL.

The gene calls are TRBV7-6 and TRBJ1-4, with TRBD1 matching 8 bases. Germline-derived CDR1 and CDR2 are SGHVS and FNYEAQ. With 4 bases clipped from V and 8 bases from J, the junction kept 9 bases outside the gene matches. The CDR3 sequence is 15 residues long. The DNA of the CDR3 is TGTGCCAGCAGCTCTACTGGGACAGGCCGGGAAAAACTGTTTTTT. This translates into CASSSTGTGREKLFF.

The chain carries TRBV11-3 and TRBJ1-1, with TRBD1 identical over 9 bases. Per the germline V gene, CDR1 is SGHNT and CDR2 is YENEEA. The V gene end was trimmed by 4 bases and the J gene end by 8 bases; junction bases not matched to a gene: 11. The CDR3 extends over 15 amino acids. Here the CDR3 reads CASSSTGTGLPEAFF. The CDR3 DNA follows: TGTGCCAGCAGCTCTACCGGGACAGGGCTTCCCGAAGCTTTCTTT.

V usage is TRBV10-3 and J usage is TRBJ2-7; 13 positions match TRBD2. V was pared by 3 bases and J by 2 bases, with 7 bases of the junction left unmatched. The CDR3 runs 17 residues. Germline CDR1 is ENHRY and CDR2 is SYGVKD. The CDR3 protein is CAISDPGGTSGTYEQYF. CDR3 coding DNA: TGTGCCATCAGTGACCCCGGGGGGACTAGCGGGACCTACGAGCAGTACTTC.

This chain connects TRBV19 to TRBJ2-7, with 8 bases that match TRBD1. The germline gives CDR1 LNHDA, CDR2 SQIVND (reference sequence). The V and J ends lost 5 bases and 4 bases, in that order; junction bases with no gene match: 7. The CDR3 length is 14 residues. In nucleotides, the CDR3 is TGTGCCAGTAGTCCGAGGACAGGGACGTACGAGCAGTACTTC. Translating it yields CASSPRTGTYEQYF.

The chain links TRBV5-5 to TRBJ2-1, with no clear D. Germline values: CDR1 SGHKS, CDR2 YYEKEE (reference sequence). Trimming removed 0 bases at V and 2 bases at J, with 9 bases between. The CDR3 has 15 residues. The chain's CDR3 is CASSLVQFAYNEQFF. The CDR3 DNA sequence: TGTGCCAGCAGCTTGGTACAGTTTGCCTACAATGAGCAGTTCTTC.